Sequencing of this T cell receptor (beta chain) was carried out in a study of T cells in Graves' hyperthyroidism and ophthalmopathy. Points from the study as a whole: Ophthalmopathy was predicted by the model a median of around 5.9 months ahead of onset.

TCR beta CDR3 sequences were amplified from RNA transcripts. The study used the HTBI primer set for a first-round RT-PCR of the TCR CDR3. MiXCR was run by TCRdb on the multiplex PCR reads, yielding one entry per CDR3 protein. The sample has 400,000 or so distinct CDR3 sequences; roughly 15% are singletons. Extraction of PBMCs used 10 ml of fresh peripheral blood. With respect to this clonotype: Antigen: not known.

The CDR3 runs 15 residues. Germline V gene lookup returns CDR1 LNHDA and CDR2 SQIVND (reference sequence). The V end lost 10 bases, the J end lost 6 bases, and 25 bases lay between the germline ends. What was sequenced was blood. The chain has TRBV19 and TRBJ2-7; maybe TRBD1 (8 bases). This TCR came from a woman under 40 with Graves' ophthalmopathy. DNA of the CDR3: TGTGCCATCCACAGGGGGGGGGGTCATAACCTCGAGCAGTACTTC. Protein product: CAIHRGGGHNLEQYF.